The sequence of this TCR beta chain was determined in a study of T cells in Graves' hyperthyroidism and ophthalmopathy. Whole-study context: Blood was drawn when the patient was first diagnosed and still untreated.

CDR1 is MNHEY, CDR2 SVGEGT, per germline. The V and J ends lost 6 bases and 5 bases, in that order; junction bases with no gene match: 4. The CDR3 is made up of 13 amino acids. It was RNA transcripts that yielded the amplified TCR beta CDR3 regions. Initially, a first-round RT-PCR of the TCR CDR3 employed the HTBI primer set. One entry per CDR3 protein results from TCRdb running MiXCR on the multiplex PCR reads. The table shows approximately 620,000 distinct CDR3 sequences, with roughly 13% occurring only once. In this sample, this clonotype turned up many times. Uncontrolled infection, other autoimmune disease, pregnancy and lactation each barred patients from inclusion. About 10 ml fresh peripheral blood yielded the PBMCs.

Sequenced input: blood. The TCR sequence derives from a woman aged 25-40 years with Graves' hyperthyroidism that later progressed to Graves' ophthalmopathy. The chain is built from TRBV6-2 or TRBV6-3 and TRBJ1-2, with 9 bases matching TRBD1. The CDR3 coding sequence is TGTGCCAGCAGCCGCGGACAGGGGTATGGCTACACCTTC. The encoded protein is CASSRGQGYGYTF.